This T cell receptor beta chain is from a study of blood T cell repertoires in COVID-19. Study details: COVID-19 samples collected from the United States, Italy and Spain covered acute and convalescent phases.

Trimming left V 3 bases short and J 6 bases short, with 18 bases between. This CDR3 has 15 residues. The V gene's germline CDR1 is MNHEY and CDR2 SMNVEV (reference sequence). Sequencing used immunoSEQ multiplex PCR; TCRdb keeps in-frame clones, though not all of them. Of under 250,000 clones listed, about three quarters are singletons. V is TRBV27 and J is TRBJ2-7; the D gene is possibly TRBD2 (6 bases). The sequencing sample was made of peripheral blood. The receptor was derived from a woman aged 70-85 years with acute or convalescent COVID-19. The CDR3 protein is CASSFYVTRLREQYF. Here the CDR3 DNA reads TGTGCCAGCAGTTTCTACGTGACTAGACTCCGCGAGCAGTACTTC.